This T cell receptor (beta chain) stems from a study of PD-L1 blockade in urothelial cancer. Study-level background: Atezolizumab, begun by patients in about 2014, was given at 1,200 mg intravenously every 3 weeks. Bladder-origin urothelial cancer in males described about 90% of the 29 patients. Individuals in the cohort had been given 0 to 3 earlier chemotherapy regimens. Researchers looked at the blood 3 weeks (second dose) and 6 weeks after treatment began.

The repertoire was sequenced with immunoSEQ multiplex PCR; TCRdb's copy has only in-frame clones and lacks some. The sample contains 90,000 or so clones, 90% of which appear only once. This CDR3 is built from 14 residues. Trimming removed 0 bases from V and 4 bases from J, with 10 bases in between. The germline V gene encodes CDR1 SGHRS and CDR2 YFSETQ. Indicated time point: pretreatment peripheral blood. The receptor was isolated from a man between 60 and 70 years old with urothelial cancer. Sequencing was performed on PBMCs, taken around atezolizumab (anti-PD-L1) treatment. The genes are TRBV5-1 and TRBJ2-5; D ambiguous. This CDR3 reads CASSLEQILETQYF. The CDR3 DNA is TGCGCCAGCAGCTTGGAACAGATCCTAGAGACCCAGTACTTC.